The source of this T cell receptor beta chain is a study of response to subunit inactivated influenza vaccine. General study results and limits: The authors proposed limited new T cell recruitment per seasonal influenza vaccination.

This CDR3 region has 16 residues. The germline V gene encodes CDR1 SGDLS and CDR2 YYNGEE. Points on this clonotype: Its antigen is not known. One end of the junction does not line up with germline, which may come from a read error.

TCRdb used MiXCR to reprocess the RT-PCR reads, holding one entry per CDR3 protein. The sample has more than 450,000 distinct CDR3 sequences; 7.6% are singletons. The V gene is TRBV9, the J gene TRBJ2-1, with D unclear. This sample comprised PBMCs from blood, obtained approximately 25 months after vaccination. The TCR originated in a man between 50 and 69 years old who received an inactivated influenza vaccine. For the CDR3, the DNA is TGTGCCAGCAGCCCCCTAAGCCAGGAGATCTACAATGAGCGGTTCTTC. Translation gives CASSPLSQEIYNERFF.